This T cell receptor beta chain was sequenced during a study of blood T cell repertoires in COVID-19. For the study at large: COVID-19 samples from acute and convalescent phases originated in the United States, Italy and Spain.

Clones were sequenced by immunoSEQ multiplex PCR, and TCRdb holds only the in-frame ones, with some missing. The table lists 180,000 or so clones, about 82% of them singletons. The CDR3 has 12 amino acids. Germline-derived CDR1 and CDR2 are MNHEY and SVGAGI. V was clipped by 8 bases and J by 4 bases, with 11 bases between them. The receptor was isolated from a man aged 40-49 years with acute COVID-19. The chain couples TRBV6-5 to TRBJ1-2, with a tentative D call TRBD1 (6 bases). Specimen: PBMCs or T cells enriched from blood (not recorded which). The CDR3 sequence is CASYQGSYGYTF. DNA of the CDR3: TGTGCCAGCTACCAGGGGTCCTATGGCTACACCTTC.